Listed here is a single T cell receptor (beta chain). Its specificity is not known. The use of a sample-barcoded 5' primer and a J-beta primer mix characterized a second PCR of about 7 to 12 cycles. TCRdb used MiXCR to reprocess the 5' RACE reads, holding one entry per CDR3 protein. The sample has about 970,000 distinct CDR3 sequences, about 51% seen once. The data derive from a study of blood T cells in healthy people across ages. Study-level results: Researchers said unsorted PBMCs prevented a conclusive naive versus antigen-experienced comparison. Possibly confounding the expanded clonotype changes was the fact that donor CMV status was unknown. Diversity estimated from one million T cells was considered an underestimate. Per million T cells, the diversity of TCR beta decreased roughly linearly as age advanced.

The CDR3 runs to 12 residues. In germline, CDR1 is DFQATT, CDR2 SNEGSKA (reference sequence). The V and J ends lost 6 bases and 2 bases respectively, with 11 bases between them. The chain joins TRBV20-1 to TRBJ2-7; D is ambiguous. The TCR comes from a woman aged 55 to 70 in good health. What was sequenced was blood. CDR3 residues: CSANGATYEQYF. CDR3 DNA: TGCAGTGCCAACGGAGCGACCTACGAGCAGTACTTC.